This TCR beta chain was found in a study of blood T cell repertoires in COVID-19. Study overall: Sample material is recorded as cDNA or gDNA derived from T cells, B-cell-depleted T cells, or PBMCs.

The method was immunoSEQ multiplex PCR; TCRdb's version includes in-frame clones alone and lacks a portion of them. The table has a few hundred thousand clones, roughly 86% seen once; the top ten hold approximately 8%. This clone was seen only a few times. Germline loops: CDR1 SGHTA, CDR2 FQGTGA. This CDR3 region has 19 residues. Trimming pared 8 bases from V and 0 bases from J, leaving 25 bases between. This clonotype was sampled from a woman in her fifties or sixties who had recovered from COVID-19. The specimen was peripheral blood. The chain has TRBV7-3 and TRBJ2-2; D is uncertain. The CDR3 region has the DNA TGTGCCAGCTCCCCTAGAGTAAGGTTTCCTAACGCGAACACCGGGGAGCTGTTTTTT. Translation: CASSPRVRFPNANTGELFF.